The TCR beta chain under discussion was sequenced for a study of cytomegalovirus exposure and HLA in healthy donors (dated by TCRdb to 2015 to 2018). In terms of the full investigation: An earlier analysis of approximately 590 of the donors reported roughly 270 Gb of sequence data and 117 million unique TCR beta sequences from about 200 million T cells. The study aimed to test whether cataloging public T cell receptors could reveal signatures of past pathogen exposure. A separate validation cohort of roughly 120 different subjects was used in addition to the roughly 670-subject first cohort. The T cell repertoires of around 730 subjects were profiled by immunosequencing and related to cytomegalovirus serostatus. An earlier analysis of approximately 630 of the donors applied high-throughput TCR beta sequencing to assess whether each TCR beta V gene segment acted as functional or pseudogenic. A later genetic analysis used genome-wide SNP genotypes for 398 of the 666 donors, treating that subset as a discovery cohort. Donor age, sex, ethnicity and CMV serostatus were collected together with the repertoire data. Four to six DR-DQ haplotypes were handled as single units for association and clustering, since linkage in the cohort was strong. The number of typed donors differed by locus: about 620-640 for A, B, C, DRB1 and DQB1; about 520 for DQA1; approximately 610 for DPA1; and some 450 for DPB1. Of the approximately 400 genotyped donors, around 81% fell in the genetic ancestry cluster associated with self-reported Caucasian donors. To study patterns of TCR occurrence, a later analysis re-analyzed previously published TCR beta repertoires from 600 to 750 donors and added high-resolution HLA genotyping. High-throughput TCR immunosequencing, statistical association of individual TCRs with disease status, and machine learning were combined to predict cytomegalovirus infection status. Class I and class II HLA loci were covered by the typing at four-digit resolution. Every repertoire in the discovery cohort had been generated on one and the same sequencing platform. In the later analysis, no new phenotypic data were used to find candidate immune exposures; instead, reliance was placed on TCR beta sequences and their occurrence across donors. Across 398 genotyped donors of the cohort, an average of approximately 240,000 unique TCR beta nucleotide sequences per donor were sequenced, and roughly 20% of those sequences were non-productive. Around 330 gigabases of sequencing data and around 85 million unique TCR sequences made up an early release that covered 500 to 700 HLA-typed donors.

The full study reports these points: A few of the identified cytomegalovirus-associated TCR beta chains were confirmed in vitro to be specific for cytomegalovirus antigens. Roughly uniform sequencing depth across donors was assumed in presence/absence analyses, although this assumption may not hold. The authors suggested that the approach could potentially be extended to other disease states and immunological phenotypes. Most TCR sequences were observed very rarely across donors, whereas some public TCRs were present in many individuals. The 87-base-pair reads could not distinguish some IMGT-functional V segments, including TRBV6-2 and TRBV6-3, so those segments were excluded. Compared with equally common non-associated chains, HLA-associated TCR beta chains in a later analysis were more clonally expanded and had lower generation probabilities. A later analysis associated about 17,000 TCR beta sequences with specific HLA alleles at a false discovery rate of 0.05. Linkage disequilibrium might explain the correlated functional status among segregating V segments, but an unknown experimental factor could not be ruled out. When HLA alleles, especially DR and DQ, strongly co-occurred, attributing TCR associations to individual alleles was difficult. Only TCR beta chains were sequenced in this cohort, and the absence of alpha or paired-chain data limited detectable features. Because counts were too low, about 17 rarely observed V segments, including chromosome 9 orphons, were excluded from the earlier analysis of under 650 of the donors. A later genetic analysis reported fewer N-insertions in productive TCRs among donors in an Asian-associated ancestry cluster than the roughly 650-donor mean. An association between a missense DCLRE1C variant and V-gene and J-gene trimming of TCR beta chains was found in a later genetic analysis and replicated in an independent cohort. The study listed approximately 150 TCR beta chains as associated with cytomegalovirus. A later analysis found that most CMV-associated TCR beta chains appeared HLA-restricted, with HLA associations seemingly driven largely by CMV exposure. In a later analysis, the rate of TCR association differed among HLA loci, with DRB1 alleles having the most associated TCRs and HLA-C alleles having the fewest. Cytomegalovirus status was reported to be diagnosed by the classifier with high specificity and sensitivity in both the original and validation cohorts. Because some donors lacked HLA typing at each locus, the association tests relied only on the typed subset. A further reported finding was that TCR beta sequences accurately predicted the HLA-A and HLA-B alleles for most subjects in the first cohort. A cluster of highly shared sequence variants was judged likely to represent a technical artifact of the sequencing pipeline. Several of the top co-occurrence clusters appeared to be linked to parvovirus B19, influenza, CMV and Epstein-Barr virus, according to a later analysis. An earlier analysis of around 600 of the donors showed that most TCR beta V segments appeared in productive rearrangements either about 87% or about 30% of the time, which broadly matched IMGT annotations. CMV serostatus was the only immune exposure information available for the cohort.

The cohort was made up of 666 healthy bone marrow donors. At the time of sampling, all cohort members were nominally healthy, though unrecorded immune exposures were likely present. The donor tested CMV seropositive, placing the donor among the 289 seropositive members of the cohort. Each donor provided a peripheral blood sample, and peripheral blood mononuclear cells were used for TCR beta sequencing. The Qiagen DNeasy Blood Extraction Kit was used to extract genomic DNA from the blood cell samples. The CDR1 and CDR2 encoded by the germline V gene are SQVTM and ANQGSEA. V is pruned by 5 bases and J by 5 bases, leaving 1 base of the junction without a gene match. The CDR3 starts with the cysteine, ends with the phenylalanine, and has 12 residues. Here the CDR3 DNA is all that survives: 36 bases in frame from base 1. As regards this clone: The target of this receptor is not known. Base-call qualities are not available, and no considerably larger clone is one nucleotide away.

The receptor library was made with the immunoSEQ multiplex PCR assay. The multiplex PCR relied on a mix of 60 forward primers for TCR Vbeta segments and 13 reverse primers for TCR Jbeta segments. The CDR3 region of rearranged TCR beta genes was amplified from genomic DNA with a multiplex PCR assay. The amplified TCR beta libraries were sequenced on the Illumina HiSeq System as 87-base-pair reads. Under the source paper's analysis protocol: In a later analysis, tens of millions of unique TCR beta chains were counted across the 500 to 850 repertoires, and some 10 million of these chains were shared by at least two donors. Raw reads were error-corrected and collapsed into unique sequences with a nearest-neighbor algorithm that merged closely related sequences to remove PCR and sequencing errors. V, D and J gene segments were assigned by aligning CDR3 sequences to IMGT reference sequences. Each retained sequence needed at least a six-nucleotide match to both a V gene segment and a J gene segment. Rearrangements were classified as productive when the CDR3 lacked stop codons and remained in frame with V and J, and all other rearrangements were classified as non-productive. CDR3 was defined by IMGT convention, running from the second conserved V-encoded cysteine to the conserved J-encoded phenylalanine. The earlier analysis of about 620 of the donors excluded sequences that lacked an unambiguous match to a single V gene segment. In an earlier analysis of approximately 590 of the donors, a V segment was called functional when productive rearrangements were above 56.7%, and segregating when the standard deviation between donors exceeded 5%. A statistical classification framework was built to diagnose cytomegalovirus status from the catalog of TCR beta chain sequences. In a later analysis, TCR nucleotide sequences were compared against IMGT/GENE-DB human TR gene sequences so that V and J genes could be assigned. A later analysis assigned CDR3 sequences and most-parsimonious VDJ recombination scenarios with the TCRdist pipeline. In a later analysis, each TCR beta chain was defined by its CDR3 amino acid sequence together with its V-gene family, and reads without a unique V-gene family were excluded. To address suspected cross-contamination and a sequencing artifact, a later analysis removed around 600 highly shared, low-generation-probability nucleotide sequences. A later analysis calculated a clonal expansion index for each public chain from normalized within-repertoire ranks of inferred template counts. Generation probabilities in a later analysis came from a VDJ recombination model fitted to out-of-frame rearrangements, and those results were checked against IGoR. In a later analysis, hypergeometric tests were used to score TCR-TCR, TCR-HLA and TCR-CMV co-occurrence, with a repertoire-size bias correction applied to TCR pairs. A later analysis estimated false discovery rates by permuting HLA or CMV assignments 20 times. In a later analysis, co-occurring TCRs were grouped using DBSCAN, and TCRdist sequence similarity was added for clustering within HLA-allele-positive subsets. For co-occurrence clustering, repertoires with fewer than 30,000 or more than 120,000 public chains were excluded, along with four or five repertoires with anomalous nucleotide sharing. Here the immuneACCESS table is served through TCRdb, limited to in-frame sequences with V and J called. Missing clones are a known gap in these copies; in checked studies unresolved V genes cover under half, and the rest lacks a known reason. V and J calls plus clone size are reproduced from that table; the DNA served to infer D and trimming. Present in this sample are 150,000 to 200,000 clones, 70% to 85% of which were seen just once. The top ten clones comprise around 6.6% of the sample.

The V and J genes are TRBV29-1 and TRBJ1-5, with 9 bases in between that match TRBD1. This clonotype originated in a man aged 50 or older in good health and CMV-seropositive. Sequencing used PBMCs. The bases are TGCAGCGTTCGACAGGGGGATCAGCCCCAGCATTTT. Its protein reads: CSVRQGDQPQHF.